This TCR beta chain derives from a study of shared clonotypes between healthy human individuals. This clone was observed a single time. The V gene end was trimmed by 8 bases and the J gene end by 5 bases; junction bases not matched to a gene: 11. The length of the CDR3 is 15 residues. Per the germline V gene, CDR1 is MNHEY and CDR2 is SVGAGI. Produced via immunoSEQ multiplex PCR; TCRdb's table is partial and in-frame only. The sample shows 950,000 to 1,100,000 clones, 78% of them seen only once. Sequencing input: memory CD4+ T cells from PBMCs. Subset reported: CD45RA-negative fraction. The V and J genes are TRBV6-5 and TRBJ2-1; 8 nucleotides line up with TRBD2. The receptor's source is a man aged 18 to 29 in good health. Some clones in this sample may be carry-over from other donors' samples. This CDR3 reads CASARGSGGNNEQFF. The CDR3 DNA is TGTGCCAGCGCCCGAGGGAGCGGGGGAAACAATGAGCAGTTCTTC.